This T cell receptor (beta chain) was observed in a study of T cell responses to AZD1222 COVID-19 vaccine. Whole-study findings and limits: Mostly white British, mostly female donors; authors suggested clonal diversity may be underestimated.

Clones were read by immunoSEQ multiplex PCR, and TCRdb kept only the in-frame ones, dropping some. The data hold 150,000 to 200,000 clones, with approximately 95% observed a single time. The CDR3 consists of 10 residues. The V end lost 8 bases, the J end lost 6 bases, and 8 bases lay between the germline ends. Germline lookup yields CDR1 SGHVS and CDR2 FQNEAQ. Concerning this clone: The antigen remains undetermined.

The sequences come from peripheral blood, collected on day 0 of AZD1222 vaccination. The clonotype comes from an adult in good health. The J gene is TRBJ2-7, the V gene TRBV7-8, with unresolved D. The CDR3 sequence is CASAGSEQYF. The CDR3, as DNA: TGTGCCAGCGCCGGGTCCGAGCAGTACTTC.